Below, 26 T cell receptor beta chains from the same sample are listed, as sequenced in a study of T cells in Graves' hyperthyroidism and ophthalmopathy. Amplified TCR beta CDR3 regions came from RNA transcripts. TCR CDR3 underwent first-round RT-PCR with the HTBI primer set. TCRdb itself ran the multiplex PCR reads through MiXCR, one entry per CDR3 protein. In the table there are 650,000 to 700,000 distinct CDR3 sequences, approximately 15% of which are singletons. Sequenced material: blood. The receptors were sampled from a man between 50 and 59 years old with Graves' hyperthyroidism.

Ten or more counts support this clonotype. CDR3 nucleotide sequence: TGTGCCAGCGGGACGAGGGGGTGGACAGATACGCAGTATTTT. Amino acids: CASGTRGWTDTQYF. V gene TRBV7-6 combines with J gene TRBJ2-3; tentative D call: TRBD1 (6 bases). CDR3 length: 14 amino acids. V lost 8 bases and J lost 3, with 15 bases in between. Germline CDR1 SGHVS, CDR2 FNYEAQ.

This clonotype was counted at least ten times. The chain has TRBV11-1 and TRBJ2-3; D is ambiguous. This CDR3 is 12 amino acids long. Between the trimmed V and J ends, which lost 4 bases and 4 bases, there was a span of 6 bases. CDR1 and CDR2 from the germline V gene are SGHAT and FQDESV (reference sequence). The CDR3 spells CASSWSADTQYF. For the CDR3, the DNA is TGTGCCAGCAGCTGGTCGGCAGATACGCAGTATTTT.

The V gene is TRBV3-1, the J gene TRBJ2-5; D call uncertain. Trimming stripped 3 bases from V and 3 bases from J, with 14 bases between. Germline V gene data show CDR1 as LGHDT and CDR2 as YNNKEL (reference sequence). The CDR3 contains 15 residues. The CDR3 protein is CASSHVYKREETQYF. CDR3 bases: TGTGCCAGCAGCCACGTCTATAAACGAGAAGAGACCCAGTACTTC.

This clonotype was observed a few times. This chain joins TRBV14 and TRBJ1-2; D might be TRBD1 (5 bases). Germline V gives CDR1 SGHDN, CDR2 FVKESK. CDR3 length: 17 residues. V was pared by 0 bases and J by 3 bases, with 17 bases between. CDR3 DNA sequence: TGTGCCAGCAGCCAAGAGACCCTGGGCGGGGGATACTATGGCTACACCTTC. It translates to CASSQETLGGGYYGYTF.

This clonotype has more than one count but fewer than ten. V and J are TRBV5-1 and TRBJ2-1; TRBD2 agrees at 9 bases. Germline trimming cut 4 bases from V and 6 bases from J; bases unmatched to any gene: 5. This CDR3 contains 14 residues. Germline CDR1 is SGHRS and CDR2 is YFSETQ. The CDR3 bases are TGCGCCAGCAGCCTTGCTAGCGGGACCAATGAGCAGTTCTTC. Protein: CASSLASGTNEQFF. The full variable domain, completed using reference TRBV5-1 and TRBJ2-1, is KAGVTQTPRYLIKTRGQQVTLSCSPISGHRSVSWYQQTPGQGLQFLFEYFSETQRNKGNFPGRFSGRQFSNSRSEMNVSTLELGDSALYLCASSLASGTNEQFFGPGTRLTVL.

This clonotype was picked up a small number of times. V usage is TRBV13 and J usage is TRBJ2-7; D may correspond to TRBD1 or TRBD2 (5 bases each). The CDR3 runs to 14 residues. V was cut by 6 bases and J by 4 bases, with 16 bases left in between. Looked up from germline, CDR1 is PRHDT and CDR2 is FYEKMQ (reference sequence). The CDR3: CASSFGTPIYEQYF. DNA for the CDR3: TGTGCCAGCAGTTTCGGGACCCCGATATACGAGCAGTACTTC.

This clonotype was counted many times. The chain combines TRBV20-1 with TRBJ2-3, with D possibly being TRBD2 (6 bases). The CDR3 is made up of 13 amino acids. Germline loops: CDR1 DFQATT, CDR2 SNEGSKA (reference sequence). The V end lost 5 bases, the J end lost 3 bases, and 12 bases lay between the germline ends. The CDR3 region is CSALAGRTDTQYF. In DNA form, the CDR3 reads TGCAGTGCTCTGGCGGGGAGAACAGATACGCAGTATTTT.

The table lists this clonotype with a few counts. This may be a read error, as it is one base from a much larger clone. The CDR3 is CASSLNRGYTF. CDR3 nucleotide sequence: TGTGCCAGCAGCCTTAACAGGGGCTACACCTTC. This chain connects TRBV12-3 or TRBV12-4 to TRBJ1-2; tentatively, D is TRBD1 (5 bases). This CDR3 is 11 amino acids long. The ends were cut back, 6 bases at V and 8 bases at J, with 10 bases in the middle.

This clonotype was seen at least ten times. The V and J genes are TRBV7-9 and TRBJ2-5, with a weak D call TRBD1 (5 bases). CDR3 length: 14 residues. V shed 2 bases and J shed 2 bases, with 9 bases lying between them. Germline V gene data show CDR1 as SEHNR and CDR2 as FQNEAQ (reference sequence). The CDR3 DNA sequence: TGTGCCAGCAGCTTATCAGGACATCAAGAGACCCAGTACTTC. Protein: CASSLSGHQETQYF.

This clonotype showed up just once. The missing conserved phenylalanine or tryptophan at the end of this CDR3 makes a read error likely. The J gene is TRBJ1-1, the V gene TRBV12-3 or TRBV12-4; no definite D call. The ends were cut back, 2 bases at V and 1 base at J, with 8 bases in the middle. The CDR3 runs to 14 residues. As DNA, the CDR3 is TGTGCCAGCAGTTTAAAGGCAGCGAACACTGAAGCTTTCCTT. It translates to CASSLKAANTEAFL.

The chain carries TRBV9 and TRBJ2-1, with 10 bases lining up with TRBD2. Germline lookup yields CDR1 SGDLS and CDR2 YYNGEE. The CDR3 is 16 residues long. V shed 0 bases, J shed 8 bases, and the junction held 8 bases outside the gene matches. The CDR3 DNA reads TGTGCCAGCAGCGTAGGAGGCTCTAGCGGGAGACATGAGCAGTTCTTC. The encoded protein is CASSVGGSSGRHEQFF.

A few counts support this clonotype. The chain links TRBV30 to TRBJ2-4; 12 bases align to TRBD2. CDR3 length: 17 amino acids. Germline CDR1 reads GTSNPN; CDR2 reads SVGIG (reference sequence). J gave up 4 bases and V 3 bases, and 10 bases lay outside the gene matches. The CDR3 sequence is CAWRSTGTSGRKNIQYF. CDR3 in DNA: TGTGCCTGGAGATCTACCGGGACTAGCGGGCGAAAAAACATTCAGTACTTC.

Worth noting for this clonotype: Just one base apart from a much larger clone, this may be a read error. The CDR3 sequence is CSATRGRGQASGRAGGNEQFF. The CDR3 coding sequence is TGCAGTGCTACACGGGGCAGGGGGCAAGCTAGCGGGAGGGCCGGTGGCAATGAGCAGTTCTTC. The chain is built from TRBV20-1 and TRBJ2-1; 12 nucleotides agree with TRBD2. The junction had 25 bases not matched to a gene; V was cut back by 4 bases and J by 6 bases. The CDR3 is 21 amino acids. Germline CDR1 reads DFQATT; CDR2 reads SNEGSKA (reference sequence).

This clonotype has at least ten counts. The V and J genes are TRBV12-3 or TRBV12-4 and TRBJ1-1; tentative D call: TRBD1 (6 bases). V lost 3 bases and J lost 1, with 9 bases in between. The CDR3 extends over 14 amino acids. The CDR3 region has the DNA TGTGCCAGCAGTTTTTCAGGGGCGAACACTGAAGCTTTCTTT. Translation gives CASSFSGANTEAFF.

This clonotype showed up many times. The rearrangement links TRBV20-1 to TRBJ1-6; 7 bases map to TRBD1. This CDR3 has 17 amino acids. The V gene end was trimmed by 5 bases and the J gene end by 0 bases; junction bases not matched to a gene: 10. The germline CDR1 and CDR2 sequences are DFQATT and SNEGSKA (reference sequence). DNA of the CDR3: TGCAGTGCTGACTGGGACAGCAAGAGCTCCTATAATTCACCCCTCCACTTT. It translates to CSADWDSKSSYNSPLHF.

A word on this clonotype: This could be a read error, since a much larger clone is one nucleotide away. V gene TRBV10-3 combines with J gene TRBJ2-3, with 7 bases identical to TRBD2. J was trimmed by 0 bases and V by 7 bases; bases with no gene match: 10. This CDR3 has 16 residues. The germline V gene has CDR1 ENHRY and CDR2 SYGVKD. The CDR3 DNA reads TGTGCCATCATGAGCCCTAGCGGAGGGAGCACAGATACGCAGTATTTT. This encodes CAIMSPSGGSTDTQYF.

The chain couples TRBV28 to TRBJ2-6; the match to TRBD1 covers 7 bases. The CDR3 covers 12 residues. Germline lookup yields CDR1 MDHEN and CDR2 SYDVKM. J lost 17 bases, V lost 2 bases, and 6 bases had no gene match. The DNA for the CDR3 is TGTGCCAGCAGTTTACCTACAGGGGTTATGACTTTC. It translates to CASSLPTGVMTF.

This clonotype was counted at least ten times. J is TRBJ1-2 and V is TRBV11-2, with 8 bases matching TRBD1. The germline V gene encodes CDR1 SGHAT and CDR2 FQNNGV. V dropped 5 bases and J dropped 4; count of bases not matched to a gene: 9. There are 15 residues in the CDR3. The CDR3 spells CASSAAGGVSYGYTF. The CDR3 DNA follows: TGTGCCAGCAGCGCAGCAGGGGGCGTTAGCTATGGCTACACCTTC.

The V call is TRBV28, the J call TRBJ2-1; 9 bases match TRBD2. Germline CDR1 is MDHEN and CDR2 is SYDVKM. The V gene end was trimmed by 2 bases and the J gene end by 8 bases; junction bases not matched to a gene: 7. The CDR3 has 15 residues. CDR3 coding DNA: TGTGCCAGCAGTTTAGCAGACGCGGGAGGGTATGAGCAGTTCTTC. Translation: CASSLADAGGYEQFF.

This clonotype came up many times. The chain employs TRBV6-1 and TRBJ2-7; TRBD1 aligns across 9 bases. This CDR3 contains 16 residues. CDR1 is MNHNS, CDR2 SASEGT, per germline. V lost 4 bases, J lost 5 bases, and 12 bases stayed unmatched. The CDR3 sequence is CASSATSGQGIHEQYF. For the CDR3, the DNA is TGTGCCAGCAGTGCAACCTCGGGACAGGGTATACACGAGCAGTACTTC.

In this sample, this clonotype turned up many times. The rearrangement uses TRBV12-5 and TRBJ2-1; 9 nucleotides match TRBD1. Germline trimming cut 0 bases from V and 7 bases from J; bases unmatched to any gene: 7. The CDR3 spans 16 residues. The germline V gene encodes CDR1 LGHNT and CDR2 FRNRAP. The CDR3 nucleotides read TGTGCTAGTGGTTTGGTGGTACAGGGGGCAGGTAATGAGCAGTTCTTC. Its protein is CASGLVVQGAGNEQFF.

This clonotype was detected only once. Its ends do not fully match the called genes, so a read error is possible. This chain links TRBV28 with TRBJ1-5; D gene ambiguous. The CDR3 runs to 15 residues. Germline V gene sequence: CDR1 MDHEN, CDR2 SYDVKM. The CDR3 DNA follows: TGTGCCAGCAGTTTAGGCGGGAGTAGCAATCACCCCCAGCATTTT. Amino acids: CASSLGGSSNHPQHF.

The chain combines TRBV29-1 with TRBJ2-1; TRBD1 might be the D (6 bases). The length of the CDR3 is 12 residues. V lost 5 bases to trimming and J lost 10 bases, with 15 bases between them. Germline V gives CDR1 SQVTM, CDR2 ANQGSEA. Written as DNA, the CDR3 is TGCAGCGTTTTGCAGGGGATTGGGGAGCAGTTCTTC. Its translation: CSVLQGIGEQFF.

Many counts were recorded for this clonotype. The chain combines TRBV2 with TRBJ1-5; 9 bases are a match to TRBD1. The CDR3 has 15 amino acids. With 6 bases clipped from V and 2 bases from J, the junction kept 5 bases outside the gene matches. Germline V lookup: CDR1 SNHLY, CDR2 FYNNEI. The chain's CDR3 is CASREQGAGNQPQHF. CDR3 bases: TGTGCCAGCAGAGAACAGGGGGCGGGCAATCAGCCCCAGCATTTT.

A remark on this clonotype: This may come from a read error, since a much larger clone is one base off. The gene calls are TRBV28 and TRBJ2-5; 13 positions match TRBD2. The CDR3 extends over 16 amino acids. Trimming removed 7 bases from V and 7 bases from J; junction bases left unmatched: 12. Germline CDR1 and CDR2: MDHEN and SYDVKM. Written as DNA, the CDR3 is TGTGCCAGCATCGAAACGGGACTAGCGGGATCTGGGACCCAGTACTTC. Encoded protein: CASIETGLAGSGTQYF. Full variable domain (remainder filled in from reference TRBV28 and TRBJ2-5): DVKVTQSSRYLVKRTGEKVFLECVQDMDHENMFWYRQDPGLGLRLIYFSYDVKMKEKGDIPEGYSVSREKKERFSLILESASTNQTSMYLCASIETGLAGSGTQYFGPGTRLLVL.

This clonotype was seen many times. The chain couples TRBV5-1 to TRBJ2-1, with TRBD2 matching 12 bases. V shed 6 bases and J 1 base; nucleotides not matched to a gene: 2. The germline gives CDR1 SGHRS, CDR2 YFSETQ. The CDR3 has 15 residues. The DNA of the CDR3 is TGCGCCAGCAACGGACTAGCGGGGTCCTACAATGAGCAGTTCTTC. As protein: CASNGLAGSYNEQFF.